Reported below is one T cell receptor (beta chain). The entry originates in a study of T-cell reconstitution after alpha-beta-depleted transplantation in children. This sample's TCRbeta library carried unique molecular identifier barcodes. TCRdb called the PCR reads again in MiXCR, with one record for every CDR3 protein. The table has a few hundred thousand distinct CDR3 sequences, 12% seen once; the top ten hold under 7%. The source is a human donor who donated a stem cell graft to a child with combined immunodeficiency. This specimen was PBMCs from the stem cell graft donor, taken from the stem cell graft.

In DNA, the CDR3 is TGTGCCAGCCGTCCTCTACCGGGACTAGGAAACACCGGGGAGCTGTTTTTT. Protein product: CASRPLPGLGNTGELFF. The genes are TRBV2 and TRBJ2-2; 8 bases align to TRBD2. This CDR3 spans 17 amino acids. From germline, CDR1 is SNHLY and CDR2 FYNNEI. V gave up 8 bases and J gave up 2 bases; unmatched junction bases: 13.